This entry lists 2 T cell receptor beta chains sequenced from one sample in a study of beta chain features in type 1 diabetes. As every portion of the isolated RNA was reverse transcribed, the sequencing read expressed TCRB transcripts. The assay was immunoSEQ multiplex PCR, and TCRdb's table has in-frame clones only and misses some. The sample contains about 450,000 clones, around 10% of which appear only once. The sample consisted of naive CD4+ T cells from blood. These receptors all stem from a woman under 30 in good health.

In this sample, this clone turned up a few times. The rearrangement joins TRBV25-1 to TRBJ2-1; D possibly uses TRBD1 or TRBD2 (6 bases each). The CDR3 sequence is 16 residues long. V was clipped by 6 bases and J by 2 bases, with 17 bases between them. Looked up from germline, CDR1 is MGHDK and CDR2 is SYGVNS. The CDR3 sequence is CASRPGKRGAYNEQFF. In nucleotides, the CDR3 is TGTGCCAGCAGGCCCGGGAAAAGGGGGGCCTACAATGAGCAGTTCTTC.

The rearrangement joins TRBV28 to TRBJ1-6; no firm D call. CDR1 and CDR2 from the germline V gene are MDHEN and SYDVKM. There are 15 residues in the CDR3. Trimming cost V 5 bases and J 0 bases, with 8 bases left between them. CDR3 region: CASSRRSSYNSPLHF. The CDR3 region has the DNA TGTGCCAGCAGTCGTCGGAGCTCCTATAATTCACCCCTCCACTTT.